Described below is a single TCR beta chain sequence and its context. Its antigen remains unidentified. TCRdb processed the reads anew with MiXCR; each CDR3 protein has one entry. The sample lists over 95,000 distinct CDR3 sequences; around 30% were seen once. These data come from a study of T cell repertoires in cytomegalovirus infection. Study background: Shared public TCR beta signatures pointed to both CMV infection and a matching HLA type.

This CDR3 region has 17 residues. Trimming left V 5 bases short and J 0 bases short, with 14 bases between. Germline lookup yields CDR1 SGHAT and CDR2 FQDESV (reference sequence). The clonotype originates from a human donor in good health (CMV status not recorded). Some clones in this sample may be carry-over from other donors' samples. This chain connects TRBV11-1 to TRBJ2-6, with a possible D match to TRBD2 (6 bases). Here the sequenced sample was CD8+ T cells from cultured PBMCs, taken from culture after CMV antigen stimulation. CDR3: CASSAGRTSSGANVLTF. In DNA, the CDR3 is TGTGCCAGCAGCGCGGGACGGACATCCTCTGGGGCCAACGTCCTGACTTTC.